The 29 T cell receptor beta chains listed next were all sequenced from one sample in a study of Ad26.COV2.S vaccination and SARS-CoV-2 variants. Treatment described: roughly 19 received Ad26.COV2.S at low or high dose, single or two shots; about 5 received placebo; per-sample allocation not given. The samples date from day 63 after the first vaccine or placebo injection. This table comes from immunoSEQ multiplex PCR, and its TCRdb copy is limited to in-frame clones, with some not included. This sample has more than 300,000 clones, with 86% found just once. Sequencing was performed on peripheral blood, taken in a trial of Ad26.COV2.S vaccine versus placebo. The source is a person aged 18-65 years who received the Ad26.COV2.S COVID-19 vaccine or a placebo.

The chain combines TRBV7-9 with TRBJ2-1, with D unresolved. V dropped 5 bases and J dropped 8 bases, with 4 bases sitting between them. The CDR3 totals 10 residues. Germline CDR1 SEHNR, CDR2 FQNEAQ (reference sequence). The CDR3 coding sequence is TGTGCCAGCAGCAACTATGAGCAGTTCTTC. Encoded protein: CASSNYEQFF.

The V and J genes are TRBV3-1 (or the pseudogene TRBV3-2) and TRBJ1-2, with TRBD1 matching 9 bases. The CDR3 totals 19 residues. V dropped 3 bases and J dropped 4; count of bases not matched to a gene: 18. From germline, CDR1 is LGHDT and CDR2 YNNKEL (reference sequence). The CDR3 nucleotides read TGTGCCAGCAGCCATCCATCCTGGCCGGGACAGGGTAAAGGCTATGGCTACACCTTC. It translates to CASSHPSWPGQGKGYGYTF.

The gene calls are TRBV25-1 and TRBJ2-4, with 8 bases that match TRBD1. From germline, CDR1 is MGHDK and CDR2 SYGVNS. Trimming removed 6 bases from V and 3 bases from J; junction bases left unmatched: 7. This CDR3 has 15 amino acids. For the CDR3, the DNA is TGTGCCAGCAGGGAAGACAGGGGAAGCAAAAACATTCAGTACTTC. It specifies CASREDRGSKNIQYF.

This clone has only one observation. The chain couples TRBV6-6 to TRBJ2-1; 11 nucleotides match TRBD2. Looked up from germline, CDR1 is MNHNY and CDR2 is SVGAGI (reference sequence). This CDR3 is built from 15 residues. The V and J ends lost 5 bases and 3 bases, in that order; junction bases with no gene match: 3. The CDR3 protein is CASSLGLADYNEQFF. CDR3 bases: TGTGCCAGCAGTCTGGGACTAGCGGACTACAATGAGCAGTTCTTC.

The genes are TRBV2 and TRBJ1-2, with D possibly matching TRBD1 (6 bases). V lost 5 bases and J lost 3, with 10 bases in between. The CDR3 is 13 residues long. In germline, CDR1 is SNHLY, CDR2 FYNNEI. The CDR3 sequence: CASSSQGDYGYTF. CDR3 coding DNA: TGTGCCAGCAGTTCACAGGGAGACTATGGCTACACCTTC.

V usage is TRBV7-9 and J usage is TRBJ1-1, with 9 bases lining up with TRBD1. Trimming at V came to 8 bases and at J to 4 bases, leaving 8 bases not matched to a gene. The germline gives CDR1 SEHNR, CDR2 FQNEAQ (reference sequence). This CDR3 is 14 amino acids long. The CDR3 spells CASLRGTGSTEAFF. The DNA for the CDR3 is TGTGCCAGCTTGAGGGGGACAGGGTCCACTGAAGCTTTCTTT.

The rearrangement links TRBV25-1 to TRBJ2-1; D is perhaps TRBD2 (7 bases). The CDR3 contains 16 residues. V was shortened by 6 bases and J by 4 bases, with 19 bases between the two germline ends. The germline gives CDR1 MGHDK, CDR2 SYGVNS. CDR3 nucleotides: TGTGCCAGCAGGGAAGGGGGGGCAAAAAAATACAATGAGCAGTTCTTC. This codes for CASREGGAKKYNEQFF. Full variable domain (missing parts from reference TRBV25-1 and TRBJ2-1): EADIYQTPRYLVIGTGKKITLECSQTMGHDKMYWYQQDPGMELHLIHYSYGVNSTEKGDLSSESTVSRIRTEHFPLTLESARPSHTSQYLCASREGGAKKYNEQFFGPGTRLTVL.

The rearrangement joins TRBV5-5 to TRBJ1-5; D call uncertain. The CDR3 has 13 amino acids. Trimming took off 4 bases at V and 0 bases at J, with 5 bases between the two ends. Germline CDR1 reads SGHKS; CDR2 reads YYEKEE (reference sequence). The CDR3 loop reads CASSPNSNQPQHF. The CDR3 DNA is TGTGCCAGCAGCCCAAATAGCAATCAGCCCCAGCATTTT.

The chain recombines TRBV4-3 with TRBJ2-5; 7 bases align to TRBD2. This CDR3 region has 14 residues. Germline assignment: CDR1 LGHNA and CDR2 YSLEER. Losses at the gene ends were 4 bases for V and 3 bases for J; bases not matched to a gene: 5. The chain's CDR3 is CASSPTGGKETQYF. CDR3 sequence (DNA): TGCGCCAGCAGCCCAACCGGGGGGAAAGAGACCCAGTACTTC.

The chain has TRBV4-3 and TRBJ2-2; D not resolved. The CDR3 covers 14 residues. V shed 6 bases and J shed 0 bases, with 8 bases lying between them. Germline V gene data show CDR1 as LGHNA and CDR2 as YSLEER. CDR3 nucleotides: TGCGCCAGCAGTCAACAACCGAACACCGGGGAGCTGTTTTTT. Its translation is CASSQQPNTGELFF.

The chain couples TRBV29-1 to TRBJ2-1; perhaps TRBD2 as D (5 bases). Trimming shortened V by 8 bases and J by 8 bases, and 13 bases separated the two germline ends. CDR1 and CDR2 (germline): SQVTM, ANQGSEA. CDR3 size: 11 residues. CDR3 nucleotides: TGCAGCTTCCGAGGACTTGATGAGCAGTTCTTC. This sequence encodes CSFRGLDEQFF.

This clone has just a few counts. The chain couples TRBV2 to TRBJ1-6; D gene uncertain. The CDR3 extends over 13 amino acids. Trimming shortened V by 2 bases and J by 7 bases, and 6 bases separated the two germline ends. Per the germline V gene, CDR1 is SNHLY and CDR2 is FYNNEI. DNA of the CDR3: TGTGCCAGCAGTGAATCTTCCAATTCACCCCTCCACTTT. Its translation: CASSESSNSPLHF.

The chain is built from TRBV3-1 (or the pseudogene TRBV3-2) and TRBJ1-5, with TRBD1 matching 8 bases. Germline V gives CDR1 LGHDT, CDR2 YNNKEL (reference sequence). The V and J ends lost 1 base and 5 bases, in that order; junction bases with no gene match: 13. This CDR3 contains 18 residues. The CDR3 DNA reads TGTGCCAGCAGCCAAGGGGACAGGCTCGCCGGGACCTATCAGCCCCAGCATTTT. It is translated as CASSQGDRLAGTYQPQHF.

The gene calls are TRBV4-3 and TRBJ1-4; 7 nucleotides match TRBD1. The germline gives CDR1 LGHNA, CDR2 YSLEER. Germline trimming cut 6 bases from V and 3 bases from J; bases unmatched to any gene: 4. CDR3 size: 14 residues. The CDR3 sequence is CASSDRVANEKLFF. The CDR3 nucleotides are TGCGCCAGCAGTGACAGGGTTGCTAATGAAAAACTGTTTTTT.

This clone is a singleton in its sample. V usage is TRBV10-1 and J usage is TRBJ1-2, with D tentatively TRBD1 (6 bases). The V gene lost 5 bases and the J gene lost 4 bases, with 11 bases spanning the gap. CDR3 length equals 13 residues. Germline V lookup: CDR1 WNHNN, CDR2 SYGVQD (reference sequence). CDR3 residues: CASSPQGSYGYTF. CDR3 DNA sequence: TGCGCCAGCAGTCCACAGGGATCCTATGGCTACACCTTC.

This sequence joins TRBV6-5 and TRBJ1-3, with D uncertain. The CDR3 has 11 amino acids. V gave up 10 bases and J gave up 4 bases, with 8 bases separating them. The germline V gene has CDR1 MNHEY and CDR2 SVGAGI. The CDR3 protein is CATTRGNTIYF. CDR3 coding DNA: TGTGCCACGACAAGGGGAAACACCATATATTTT.

The chain employs TRBV30 and TRBJ2-3, with 12 bases lining up with TRBD2. CDR1 and CDR2 (germline): GTSNPN, SVGIG (reference sequence). The ends lost 7 bases at V and 2 bases at J; junction bases unmatched: 10. This CDR3 region has 16 residues. This CDR3 reads CASPKLAGGSTDTQYF. In nucleotides, the CDR3 is TGTGCCTCCCCCAAGCTAGCGGGGGGGTCCACAGATACGCAGTATTTT.

The CDR3 loop is CASSSKGSGDTQYF. CDR3 DNA sequence: TGTGCCAGCAGCAGTAAGGGGTCGGGAGATACGCAGTATTTT. The chain recombines TRBV5-8 with TRBJ2-3, with D possibly TRBD1 on 5 matching bases. Germline loops: CDR1 SGHTS, CDR2 YDEGEE. The CDR3 is 14 amino acids. Trimming took off 4 bases at V and 5 bases at J, with 14 bases between the two ends.

V and J are TRBV6-5 and TRBJ1-2; weak D call: TRBD1 (5 bases). The germline gives CDR1 MNHEY, CDR2 SVGAGI. This CDR3 region has 12 residues. Trimming cost V 4 bases and J 8 bases, with 11 bases left between them. CDR3 sequence reads: CASSFAWGGYTF. The CDR3 coding sequence is TGTGCCAGCAGTTTCGCCTGGGGGGGCTACACCTTC.

The CDR3 is CASSMTGQGKAFF. CDR3 coding DNA: TGTGCCAGTAGTATGACGGGACAGGGGAAAGCTTTCTTT. This chain uses TRBV19 with TRBJ1-1; 10 bases match TRBD1. Germline loops: CDR1 LNHDA, CDR2 SQIVND (reference sequence). The V segment lost 3 bases and the J segment 9 bases; nucleotides outside the gene matches: 4. The CDR3 has 13 amino acids. The entire variable domain, with the rest obtained from reference TRBV19 and TRBJ1-1, is as follows: DGGITQSPKYLFRKEGQNVTLSCEQNLNHDAMYWYRQDPGQGLRLIYYSQIVNDFQKGDIAEGYSVSREKKESFPLTVTSAQKNPTAFYLCASSMTGQGKAFFGQGTRLTVV.

This clone was detected only once. The chain carries TRBV9 and TRBJ2-1; 11 bases are shared with TRBD2. The junction had 5 bases not matched to a gene; V was cut back by 3 bases and J by 9 bases. CDR3 length: 14 residues. Germline CDR1 and CDR2: SGDLS and YYNGEE. CDR3 DNA sequence: TGTGCCAGCAGCGGATCCGGGACTAGCGGTGAGCAGTTCTTC. Its translation: CASSGSGTSGEQFF.

V usage is TRBV27 and J usage is TRBJ2-5, with D possibly matching TRBD2 (5 bases). Germline CDR1 MNHEY, CDR2 SMNVEV (reference sequence). Trimming took off 6 bases at V and 4 bases at J, with 9 bases between the two ends. This CDR3 comprises 12 residues. The CDR3 sequence: CASSRTGETQYF. The CDR3 nucleotides read TGTGCCAGCAGCAGGACTGGAGAGACCCAGTACTTC.

This clone was seen only once. V usage is TRBV23-1 and J usage is TRBJ1-1; D gene uncertain. TRBV23-1 is designated an ORF whose function remains uncertain. The CDR3 covers 14 residues. V was cut by 3 bases and J by 6 bases, with 14 bases left in between. CDR3 bases: TGCGCCAGCAGTCAGGGAGGGTTTGAAGCTGAAGCTTTCTTT. As protein: CASSQGGFEAEAFF.

V and J are TRBV4-3 and TRBJ2-1; 13 bases agree with TRBD2. Germline loops: CDR1 LGHNA, CDR2 YSLEER. Trimming removed 5 bases from V and 4 bases from J; junction bases left unmatched: 8. The CDR3 runs 17 residues. In DNA, the CDR3 is TGCGCCAGCAGCGCCCGACTAGCGGGGGGACATTACAATGAGCAGTTCTTC. Translated: CASSARLAGGHYNEQFF.

The chain recombines TRBV4-2 with TRBJ1-6; D unclear. The CDR3 runs 13 residues. Per germline, CDR1 LGHNA and CDR2 YNFKEQ. V was trimmed by 3 bases and J by 9 bases, leaving 9 bases between them. This chain's CDR3 is CASSQAGVSPLHF. DNA for the CDR3: TGTGCCAGCAGCCAGGCGGGCGTTTCACCCCTCCACTTT.

V usage is TRBV29-1 and J usage is TRBJ1-4; no definite D call. The ends were cut back, 4 bases at V and 8 bases at J, with 17 bases in the middle. The CDR3 runs to 14 residues. The germline V gene has CDR1 SQVTM and CDR2 ANQGSEA. The CDR3, as DNA: TGCAGCGTTGTAGGGCGGGTGGGAGAGGAAAAACTGTTTTTT. Protein product: CSVVGRVGEEKLFF.

The J gene is TRBJ2-7, the V gene TRBV5-5, with a weak D call TRBD1 (6 bases). Germline CDR1 and CDR2: SGHKS and YYEKEE (reference sequence). V gave up 3 bases and J gave up 5 bases, with 12 bases separating them. The length of the CDR3 is 13 residues. The CDR3 sequence: CASSSGTYNEQYF. CDR3 nucleotide sequence: TGTGCCAGCAGCTCCGGGACATATAACGAGCAGTACTTC. Using reference TRBV5-5 and TRBJ2-7 for the parts outside the CDR3, the full variable domain is DAGVTQSPTHLIKTRGQQVTLRCSPISGHKSVSWYQQVLGQGPQFIFQYYEKEERGRGNFPDRFSARQFPNYSSELNVNALLLGDSALYLCASSSGTYNEQYFGPGTRLTVT.

V is TRBV19 and J is TRBJ1-2; the D gene is possibly TRBD1 (5 bases). With 6 bases removed from V and 4 bases from J, the gap between germline ends came to 12 bases. CDR3 size: 13 residues. Germline assignment: CDR1 LNHDA and CDR2 SQIVND (reference sequence). This CDR3 is CASRTAGPYGYTF. DNA for the CDR3: TGTGCCAGTAGAACCGCGGGACCCTATGGCTACACCTTC.

The V call is TRBV18, the J call TRBJ1-2; D gene unclear. Germline V gives CDR1 KGHSH, CDR2 LQKENI. This CDR3 comprises 18 residues. Trimming cost V 2 bases and J 4 bases, with 23 bases left between them. The CDR3 bases are TGTGCCAGCTCACCATACTTCCTTGGACGGTCGGGTGGCTATGGCTACACCTTC. Translation gives CASSPYFLGRSGGYGYTF.